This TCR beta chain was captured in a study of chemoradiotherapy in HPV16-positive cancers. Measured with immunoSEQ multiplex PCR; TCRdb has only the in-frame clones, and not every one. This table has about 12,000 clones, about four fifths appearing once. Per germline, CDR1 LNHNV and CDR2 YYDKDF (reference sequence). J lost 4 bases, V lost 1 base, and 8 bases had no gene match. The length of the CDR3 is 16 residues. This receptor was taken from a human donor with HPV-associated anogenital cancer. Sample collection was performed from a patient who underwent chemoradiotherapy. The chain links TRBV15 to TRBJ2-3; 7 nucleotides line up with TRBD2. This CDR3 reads CATSRGGGPSADTQYF. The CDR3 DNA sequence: TGTGCCACCAGCAGAGGGGGGGGACCTTCCGCAGATACGCAGTATTTT.